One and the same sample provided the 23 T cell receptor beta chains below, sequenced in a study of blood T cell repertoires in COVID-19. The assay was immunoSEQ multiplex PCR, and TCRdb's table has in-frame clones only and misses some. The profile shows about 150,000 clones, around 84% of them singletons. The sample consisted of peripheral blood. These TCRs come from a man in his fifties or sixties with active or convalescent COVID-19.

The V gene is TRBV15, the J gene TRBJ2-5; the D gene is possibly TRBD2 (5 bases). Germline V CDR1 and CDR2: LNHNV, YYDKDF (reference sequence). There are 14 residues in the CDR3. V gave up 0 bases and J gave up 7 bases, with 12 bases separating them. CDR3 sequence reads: CATSRDGEPGTQYF. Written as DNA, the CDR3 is TGTGCCACCAGCAGAGATGGGGAGCCGGGGACCCAGTACTTC.

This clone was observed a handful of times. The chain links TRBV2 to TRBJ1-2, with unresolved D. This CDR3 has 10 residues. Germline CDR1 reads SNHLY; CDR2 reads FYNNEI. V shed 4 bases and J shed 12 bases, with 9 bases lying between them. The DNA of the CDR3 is TGTGCCAGCAGTGGCCCACCTAACACCTTC. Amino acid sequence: CASSGPPNTF.

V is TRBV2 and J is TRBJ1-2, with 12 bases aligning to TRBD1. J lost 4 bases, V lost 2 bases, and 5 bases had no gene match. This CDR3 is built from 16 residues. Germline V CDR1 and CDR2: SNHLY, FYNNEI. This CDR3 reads CASSETGTGGFYGYTF. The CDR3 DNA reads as TGTGCCAGCAGTGAAACCGGGACAGGGGGCTTCTATGGCTACACCTTC.

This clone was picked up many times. The DNA of the CDR3 is TGTGCCAGCAGCCCACGGACTAGCGGGGTTGCGAACACCGGGGAGCTGTTTTTT. This translates into CASSPRTSGVANTGELFF. The J gene is TRBJ2-2, the V gene TRBV3-1 (or the pseudogene TRBV3-2); 12 nucleotides line up with TRBD2. CDR1 is LGHDT, CDR2 YNNKEL, per germline (reference sequence). CDR3 length: 18 amino acids. The V and J ends lost 4 bases and 0 bases, in that order; junction bases with no gene match: 6.

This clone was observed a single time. This CDR3 reads CASSQEQGLGNYGYTF. The CDR3 DNA follows: TGTGCCAGCAGCCAAGAGCAGGGGCTAGGTAACTATGGCTACACCTTC. This chain links TRBV4-2 with TRBJ1-2, with D possibly TRBD1 on 6 matching bases. Germline lookup yields CDR1 LGHNA and CDR2 YNFKEQ. CDR3 length equals 16 residues. Trimming took 0 bases from V and 1 from J, leaving 12 bases between them.

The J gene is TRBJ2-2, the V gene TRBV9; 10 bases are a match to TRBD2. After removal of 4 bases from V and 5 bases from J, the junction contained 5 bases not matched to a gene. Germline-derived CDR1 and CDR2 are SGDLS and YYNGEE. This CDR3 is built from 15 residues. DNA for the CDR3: TGTGCCAGCAGCTCTAGCGGGAGTCGAACCGGGGAGCTGTTTTTT. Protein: CASSSSGSRTGELFF.

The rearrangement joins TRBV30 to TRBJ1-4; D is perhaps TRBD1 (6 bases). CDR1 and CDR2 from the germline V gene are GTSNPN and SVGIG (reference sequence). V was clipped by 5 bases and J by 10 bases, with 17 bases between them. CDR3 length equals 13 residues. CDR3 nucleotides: TGTGCCTGGGGGACCGGACAGCAGCCAAAACTGTTTTTT. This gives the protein CAWGTGQQPKLFF.

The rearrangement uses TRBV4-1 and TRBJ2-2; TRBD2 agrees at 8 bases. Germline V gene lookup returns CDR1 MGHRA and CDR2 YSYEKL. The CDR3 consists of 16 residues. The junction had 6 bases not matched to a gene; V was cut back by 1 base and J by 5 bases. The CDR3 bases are TGCGCCAGCAGCCAAGTGTCTAGCGGGCCGACCGGGGAGCTGTTTTTT. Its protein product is CASSQVSSGPTGELFF.

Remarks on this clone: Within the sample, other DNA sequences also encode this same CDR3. In DNA, the CDR3 is TGTGCCAGCAGCCTTGCGGGGGGTAGGTCCTACAATGAGCAGTTCTTC. Its protein product is CASSLAGGRSYNEQFF. V gene TRBV7-6 combines with J gene TRBJ2-1; 8 bases are a match to TRBD2. J gave up 1 base and V 5 bases, and 7 bases lay outside the gene matches. This CDR3 region has 16 residues. Germline V gene sequence: CDR1 SGHVS, CDR2 FNYEAQ.

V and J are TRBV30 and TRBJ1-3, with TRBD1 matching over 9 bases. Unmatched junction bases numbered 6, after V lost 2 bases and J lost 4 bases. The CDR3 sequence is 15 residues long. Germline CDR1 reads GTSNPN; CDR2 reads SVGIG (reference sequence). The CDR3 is CAWSPRTGAGNTIYF. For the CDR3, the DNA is TGTGCCTGGAGTCCCAGGACAGGGGCCGGAAACACCATATATTTT.

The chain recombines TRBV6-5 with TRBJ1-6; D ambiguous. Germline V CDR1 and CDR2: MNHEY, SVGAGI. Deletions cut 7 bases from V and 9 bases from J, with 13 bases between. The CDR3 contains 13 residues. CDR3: CASTNGRSSPLHF. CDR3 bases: TGTGCCAGCACCAATGGGCGTAGTTCACCCCTCCACTTT.

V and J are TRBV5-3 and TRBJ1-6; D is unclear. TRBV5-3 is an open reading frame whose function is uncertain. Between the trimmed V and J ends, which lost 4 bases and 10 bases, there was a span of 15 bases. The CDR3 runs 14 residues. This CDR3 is CARSPSLTGSPLHF. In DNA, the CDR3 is TGTGCCAGAAGCCCAAGCCTCACGGGGTCACCCCTCCACTTT.

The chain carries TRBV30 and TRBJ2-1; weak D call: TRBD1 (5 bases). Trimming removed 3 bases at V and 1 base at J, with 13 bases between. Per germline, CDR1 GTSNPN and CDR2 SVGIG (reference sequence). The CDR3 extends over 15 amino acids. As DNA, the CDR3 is TGTGCCTGGAGGACCCTGGGGCGTTCCTACAATGAGCAGTTCTTC. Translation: CAWRTLGRSYNEQFF.

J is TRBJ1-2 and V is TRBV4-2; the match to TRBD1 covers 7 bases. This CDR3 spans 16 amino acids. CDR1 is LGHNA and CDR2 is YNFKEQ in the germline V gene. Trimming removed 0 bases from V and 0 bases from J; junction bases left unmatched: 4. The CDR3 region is CASSQDQTGTNYGYTF. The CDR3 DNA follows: TGTGCCAGCAGCCAAGATCAGACAGGGACTAACTATGGCTACACCTTC.

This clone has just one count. The CDR3 sequence is CASSISQPAGPNTGELFF. The CDR3 nucleotides read TGTGCCAGTAGTATATCCCAACCTGCGGGACCCAACACCGGGGAGCTGTTTTTT. This chain joins TRBV19 and TRBJ2-2; TRBD2 is a possible D gene (6 bases). V was pared by 2 bases and J by 2 bases, with 18 bases between. The V gene's germline CDR1 is LNHDA and CDR2 SQIVND (reference sequence). The CDR3 extends over 18 amino acids.

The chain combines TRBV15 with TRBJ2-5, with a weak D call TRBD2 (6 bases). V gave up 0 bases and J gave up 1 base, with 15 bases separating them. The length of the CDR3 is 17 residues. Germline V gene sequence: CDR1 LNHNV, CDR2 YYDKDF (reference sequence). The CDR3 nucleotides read TGTGCCACCAGCAGAGATGCCCCCGCGGGACCCCAAGAGACCCAGTACTTC. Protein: CATSRDAPAGPQETQYF.

The CDR3 DNA reads TGTGCCAGCAGCGCGGACAGGGTGAGGGAGACCCAGTACTTC. This gives the protein CASSADRVRETQYF. The chain has TRBV5-4 and TRBJ2-5, with TRBD1 identical over 8 bases. The germline V gene has CDR1 SGHNT and CDR2 YYREEE (reference sequence). V was pared by 4 bases and J by 5 bases, with 7 bases of the junction left unmatched. The CDR3 consists of 14 residues.

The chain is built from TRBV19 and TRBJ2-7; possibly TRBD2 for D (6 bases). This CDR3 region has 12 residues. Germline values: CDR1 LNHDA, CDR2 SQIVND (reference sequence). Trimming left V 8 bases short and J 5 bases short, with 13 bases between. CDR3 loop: CASGGAGNEQYF. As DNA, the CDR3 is TGTGCCAGTGGAGGGGCAGGGAACGAGCAGTACTTC. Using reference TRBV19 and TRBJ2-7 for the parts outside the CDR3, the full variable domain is DGGITQSPKYLFRKEGQNVTLSCEQNLNHDAMYWYRQDPGQGLRLIYYSQIVNDFQKGDIAEGYSVSREKKESFPLTVTSAQKNPTAFYLCASGGAGNEQYFGPGTRLTVT.

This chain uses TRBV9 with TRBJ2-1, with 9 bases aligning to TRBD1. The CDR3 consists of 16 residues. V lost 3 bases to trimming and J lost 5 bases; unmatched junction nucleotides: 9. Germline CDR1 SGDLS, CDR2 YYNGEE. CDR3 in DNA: TGTGCCAGCAGCGCCTCCTCGGGACAGGGTAACAATGAGCAGTTCTTC. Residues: CASSASSGQGNNEQFF.

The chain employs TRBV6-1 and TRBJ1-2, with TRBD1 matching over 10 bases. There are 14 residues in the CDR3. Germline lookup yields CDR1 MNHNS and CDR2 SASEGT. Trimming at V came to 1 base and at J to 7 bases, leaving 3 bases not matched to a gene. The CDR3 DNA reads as TGTGCCAGCAGTGAAGTTAGGACAGGGGGTGGCTACACCTTC. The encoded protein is CASSEVRTGGGYTF.

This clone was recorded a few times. The CDR3 nucleotides read TGTGCCAGCAGCTATCCAGACTACCACAATGAGCAGTTCTTC. It specifies CASSYPDYHNEQFF. This chain joins TRBV7-9 and TRBJ2-1; D perhaps matches TRBD2 (5 bases). In germline, CDR1 is SEHNR, CDR2 FQNEAQ (reference sequence). V lost 4 bases and J 5 bases, leaving 12 bases between the germline ends. The CDR3 consists of 14 residues. Full variable domain (missing parts from reference TRBV7-9 and TRBJ2-1): DTGVSQNPRHKITKRGQNVTFRCDPISEHNRLYWYRQTLGQGPEFLTYFQNEAQLEKSRLLSDRFSAERPKGSFSTLEIQRTEQGDSAMYLCASSYPDYHNEQFFGPGTRLTVL.

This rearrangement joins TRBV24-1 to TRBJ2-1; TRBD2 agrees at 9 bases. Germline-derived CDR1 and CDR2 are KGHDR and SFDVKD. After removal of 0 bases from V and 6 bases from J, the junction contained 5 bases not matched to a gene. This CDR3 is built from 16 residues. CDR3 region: CATSDLQSGRFNEQFF. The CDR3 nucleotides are TGTGCCACCAGTGATTTGCAAAGCGGGAGGTTCAATGAGCAGTTCTTC.

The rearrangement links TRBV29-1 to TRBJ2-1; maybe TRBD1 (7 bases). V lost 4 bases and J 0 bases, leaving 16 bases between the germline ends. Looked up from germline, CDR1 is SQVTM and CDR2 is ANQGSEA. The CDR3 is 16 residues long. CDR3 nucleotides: TGCAGCGTTGGCAGGGGGGAACTAAGCTCCTACAATGAGCAGTTCTTC. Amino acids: CSVGRGELSSYNEQFF.